This T cell receptor (beta chain) comes out of a study of control samples from healthy donors and cancer patients. Clones were sequenced by immunoSEQ multiplex PCR, and TCRdb holds only the in-frame ones, with some missing. The sample has roughly 130,000 clones; just over 90% are singletons. Germline CDR1 SGHTS, CDR2 YDEGEE. The CDR3 has 13 amino acids. Deletions cut 2 bases from V and 3 bases from J, with 9 bases between. The gene calls are TRBV5-8 and TRBJ2-7; D is undetermined. Sequences were obtained from PBMCs. The source of this sequence is a man aged 45-65 years with head and neck cancer. The DNA for the CDR3 is TGTGCCAGCAGCTTAGTAACCAGCTACGAGCAGTACTTC. Encoded protein: CASSLVTSYEQYF.